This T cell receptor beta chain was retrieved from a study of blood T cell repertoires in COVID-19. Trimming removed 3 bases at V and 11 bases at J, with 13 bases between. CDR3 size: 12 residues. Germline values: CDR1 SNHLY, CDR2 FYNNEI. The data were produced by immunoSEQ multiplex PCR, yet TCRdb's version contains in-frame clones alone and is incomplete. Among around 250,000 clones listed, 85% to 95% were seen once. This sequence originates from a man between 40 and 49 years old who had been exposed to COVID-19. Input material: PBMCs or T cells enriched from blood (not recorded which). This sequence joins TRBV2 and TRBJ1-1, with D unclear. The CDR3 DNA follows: TGTGCCAGCAGTGATCCGGGCCGGAGGGCTTTCTTT. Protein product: CASSDPGRRAFF.